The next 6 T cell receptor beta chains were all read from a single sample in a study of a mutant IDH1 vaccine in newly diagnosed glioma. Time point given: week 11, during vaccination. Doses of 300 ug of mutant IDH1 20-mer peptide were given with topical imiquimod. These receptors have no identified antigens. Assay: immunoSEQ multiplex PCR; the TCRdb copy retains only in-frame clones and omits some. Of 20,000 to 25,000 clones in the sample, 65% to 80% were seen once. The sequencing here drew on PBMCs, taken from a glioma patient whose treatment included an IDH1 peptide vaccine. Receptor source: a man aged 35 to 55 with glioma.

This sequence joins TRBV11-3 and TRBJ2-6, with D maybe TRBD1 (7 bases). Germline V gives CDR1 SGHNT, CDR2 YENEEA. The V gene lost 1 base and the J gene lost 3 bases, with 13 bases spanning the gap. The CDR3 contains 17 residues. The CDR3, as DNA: TGTGCCAGCAGCTTAGTCGGAGGGGGCGGTGGGGCCAACGTCCTGACTTTC. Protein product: CASSLVGGGGGANVLTF.

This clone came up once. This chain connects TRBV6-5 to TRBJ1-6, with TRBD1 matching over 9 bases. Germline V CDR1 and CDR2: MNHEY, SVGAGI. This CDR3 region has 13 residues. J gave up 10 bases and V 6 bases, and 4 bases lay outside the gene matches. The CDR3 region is CASRQGARSPLHF. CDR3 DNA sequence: TGTGCCAGCAGACAGGGGGCTCGGTCACCCCTCCACTTT.

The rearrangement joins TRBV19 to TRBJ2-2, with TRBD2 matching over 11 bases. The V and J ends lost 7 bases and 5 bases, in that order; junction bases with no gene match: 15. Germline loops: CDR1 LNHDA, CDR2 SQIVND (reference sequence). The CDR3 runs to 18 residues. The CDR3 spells CASTATNSGRASTGELFF. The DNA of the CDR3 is TGTGCCAGTACCGCCACAAATAGCGGGAGGGCCTCGACCGGGGAGCTGTTTTTT. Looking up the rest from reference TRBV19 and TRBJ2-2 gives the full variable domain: DGGITQSPKYLFRKEGQNVTLSCEQNLNHDAMYWYRQDPGQGLRLIYYSQIVNDFQKGDIAEGYSVSREKKESFPLTVTSAQKNPTAFYLCASTATNSGRASTGELFFGEGSRLTVL.

DNA for the CDR3: TGTGCCAGCAGCTTTTCAGGACGCTCCTACGAGCAGTACGTC. It translates to CASSFSGRSYEQYV. The rearrangement uses TRBV11-3 and TRBJ2-7; D not certain. CDR3 length equals 14 residues. Deletions cut 3 bases from V and 0 bases from J, with 9 bases between. CDR1 and CDR2 from the germline V gene are SGHNT and YENEEA.

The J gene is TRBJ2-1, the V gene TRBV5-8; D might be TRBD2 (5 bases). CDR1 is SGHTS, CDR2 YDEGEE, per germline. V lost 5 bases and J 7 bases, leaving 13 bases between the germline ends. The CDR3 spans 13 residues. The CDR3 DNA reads TGTGCCAGCAGGAGGAGCGGAAGTAATGAGCAGTTCTTC. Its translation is CASRRSGSNEQFF.

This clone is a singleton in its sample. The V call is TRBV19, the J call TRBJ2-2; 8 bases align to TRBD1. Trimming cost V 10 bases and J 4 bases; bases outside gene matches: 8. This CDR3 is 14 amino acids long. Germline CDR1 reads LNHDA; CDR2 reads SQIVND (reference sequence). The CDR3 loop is CATQDRVATGELFF. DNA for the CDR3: TGTGCCACCCAGGACAGGGTGGCCACCGGGGAGCTGTTTTTT.